These 4 T cell receptor beta chains were all obtained from the same sample, sequenced in a study of blood T cell repertoires in COVID-19. Data came from immunoSEQ multiplex PCR; TCRdb stores just in-frame clones and leaves some out. The top ten hold around 35% of the sample, which has some 150,000 clones, around 80% seen once. Sequencing was done on a sample of peripheral blood. The receptor source for this set is a human donor in a cohort sampled during active COVID-19.

The chain couples TRBV9 to TRBJ2-3; a weak D match, TRBD1 (5 bases). Trimming stripped 4 bases from V and 4 bases from J, with 16 bases between. In germline, CDR1 is SGDLS, CDR2 YYNGEE. CDR3 size: 15 residues. In DNA, the CDR3 is TGTGCCAGCAGCTTTTCAGGGTTCGAATCAGATACGCAGTATTTT. Protein: CASSFSGFESDTQYF.

The chain recombines TRBV21-1 with TRBJ1-6. TRBV21-1 is annotated as a pseudogene. There are 17 residues in the CDR3. CDR3 protein: CASNTGGRSSYNSPLHF. CDR3 coding DNA: TGTGCCAGCAACACGGGGGGCAGGAGCTCCTATAATTCACCCCTCCACTTT.

The V and J genes are TRBV7-9 and TRBJ1-3; possibly TRBD1 for D (6 bases). V shed 4 bases and J shed 8 bases, with 12 bases lying between them. There are 13 residues in the CDR3. Germline V CDR1 and CDR2: SEHNR, FQNEAQ (reference sequence). The CDR3 nucleotides are TGTGCCAGCAGCTCCTCACAGGGAGACACCATATATTTT. Translated: CASSSSQGDTIYF.

J is TRBJ2-3 and V is TRBV6-5, with 9 bases fitting TRBD2. The germline V gene has CDR1 MNHEY and CDR2 SVGAGI. The CDR3 sequence is 14 residues long. V lost 5 bases to trimming and J lost 8 bases; unmatched junction nucleotides: 8. CDR3 sequence (DNA): TGTGCCAGCAGTCCGGCGGGGGGGCCGGCTACGCAGTATTTT. Residues: CASSPAGGPATQYF.